Presented here are 18 T cell receptor beta chains from one specimen sequenced in a study of T cells in Graves' hyperthyroidism and ophthalmopathy. Using RNA transcripts as the source, TCR beta CDR3 regions were amplified. The TCR CDR3 first-round RT-PCR relied on the HTBI primer set. A single record per CDR3 protein comes from TCRdb applying MiXCR to the multiplex PCR reads. This sample has under 350,000 distinct CDR3 sequences, with roughly 13% found just once. Material for sequencing was blood. These receptors were obtained from a woman in her thirties or forties with Graves' hyperthyroidism.

This clonotype was recorded at least ten times. This sequence joins TRBV7-3 and TRBJ2-1; TRBD2 might be the D (7 bases). V was cut by 1 base and J by 0 bases, with 13 bases left in between. Germline-derived CDR1 and CDR2 are SGHTA and FQGTGA. The CDR3 runs to 17 residues. CDR3 region: CASSLRGGGSSYNEQFF. The CDR3, as DNA: TGTGCCAGCAGCTTAAGGGGGGGCGGGAGCTCCTACAATGAGCAGTTCTTC.

This clonotype was recorded many times. The CDR3 is CAWTLDGETGYTF. The CDR3 nucleotides are TGTGCCTGGACCCTAGACGGGGAGACGGGCTACACCTTC. The V gene is TRBV30, the J gene TRBJ1-2; the D is unclear. Trimming cost V 4 bases and J 8 bases, with 17 bases left between them. CDR3 length: 13 residues. Germline CDR1 reads GTSNPN; CDR2 reads SVGIG (reference sequence). Full variable domain (rest looked up from reference TRBV30 and TRBJ1-2): SQTIHQWPATLVQPVGSPLSLECTVEGTSNPNLYWYRQAAGRGLQLLFYSVGIGQISSEVPQNLSASRPQDRQFILSSKKLLLSDSGFYLCAWTLDGETGYTFGSGTRLTVV.

Ten or more counts support this clonotype. The genes are TRBV9 and TRBJ1-1; a possible D gene is TRBD1 (6 bases). Germline V gene data show CDR1 as SGDLS and CDR2 as YYNGEE. The CDR3 extends over 14 amino acids. V was clipped by 4 bases and J by 0 bases, with 10 bases between them. The CDR3 spells CASSRHRVNTEAFF. The CDR3 DNA reads as TGTGCCAGCAGCAGGCACAGGGTGAACACTGAAGCTTTCTTT.

This clonotype was detected a few times. The chain has TRBV9 and TRBJ2-3; perhaps TRBD2 as D (5 bases). The V end lost 3 bases, the J end lost 2 bases, and 10 bases lay between the germline ends. The CDR3 extends over 14 amino acids. Germline loops: CDR1 SGDLS, CDR2 YYNGEE. Here the CDR3 reads CASSATGNTDTQYF. In DNA form, the CDR3 reads TGTGCCAGCAGCGCCACCGGGAACACAGATACGCAGTATTTT.

This clonotype has at least ten counts. V usage is TRBV20-1 and J usage is TRBJ2-2; possible D gene TRBD2, 6 bases. This CDR3 is 17 amino acids long. The V and J ends lost 0 bases and 6 bases respectively, with 20 bases between them. Germline V lookup: CDR1 DFQATT, CDR2 SNEGSKA (reference sequence). CDR3 nucleotide sequence: TGCAGTGCTAGAGATATAGTGGGAGGTTACCCATCCGGGGAGCTGTTTTTT. As protein: CSARDIVGGYPSGELFF.

This clonotype came up many times. The chain is built from TRBV12-3 or TRBV12-4 and TRBJ1-2; 7 bases fit TRBD1. Trimming took 7 bases from V and 7 from J; bases not matched to a gene: 9. CDR3 length: 13 residues. The CDR3 DNA is TGTGCCAGCACCCTGACAGGGCGAAGTGGCTACACCTTC. It translates to CASTLTGRSGYTF.

This clonotype was seen ten or more times. The CDR3 reads CASSQRRGVEKLFF. The CDR3 coding sequence is TGTGCCAGCAGTCAACGGAGGGGTGTTGAAAAACTGTTTTTT. The chain links TRBV3-1 to TRBJ1-4, with D possibly matching TRBD1 (5 bases). Trimming stripped 6 bases from V and 7 bases from J, with 15 bases between. There are 14 residues in the CDR3. Germline-derived CDR1 and CDR2 are LGHDT and YNNKEL (reference sequence).

This clonotype was detected many times. The V and J genes are TRBV6-1 and TRBJ2-7; TRBD2 aligns across 9 bases. J lost 6 bases, V lost 5 bases, and 11 bases had no gene match. Per the germline V gene, CDR1 is MNHNS and CDR2 is SASEGT. The CDR3 loop spans 15 amino acids. This chain's CDR3 is CASSPSSGIRGEQYF. The CDR3 coding sequence is TGTGCCAGCAGTCCTTCTAGCGGGATTCGAGGCGAGCAGTACTTC.

The V gene is TRBV5-1, the J gene TRBJ1-4; 8 bases fit TRBD1. This CDR3 has 16 amino acids. CDR1 and CDR2 (germline): SGHRS, YFSETQ. The J segment lost 4 bases and the V segment lost 4 bases, leaving 9 bases of the junction unmatched. The CDR3 sequence: CASSITGQAVNEKLFF. CDR3 DNA: TGCGCCAGCAGCATAACGGGACAGGCAGTTAATGAAAAACTGTTTTTT.

This clonotype was picked up many times. The chain couples TRBV12-3 or TRBV12-4 to TRBJ2-1; either TRBD1 or TRBD2 may fit D (6 bases each). CDR3 length equals 13 residues. V was trimmed by 6 bases and J by 10 bases, leaving 16 bases between them. CDR3 amino acids: CASSLGAGNEQFF. CDR3 DNA: TGTGCCAGCAGCCTGGGGGCGGGAAACGAGCAGTTCTTC.

In its sample, this clonotype was seen many times. V usage is TRBV12-3 or TRBV12-4 and J usage is TRBJ1-2; 7 nucleotides line up with TRBD1. The length of the CDR3 is 14 residues. With 6 bases clipped from V and 2 bases from J, the junction kept 6 bases outside the gene matches. DNA of the CDR3: TGTGCCAGCAGCAGGCCGACAGGGAACTATGGCTACACCTTC. Translation: CASSRPTGNYGYTF.

The table lists this clonotype with many counts. This chain joins TRBV6-2 or TRBV6-3 and TRBJ2-3, with 9 bases matching TRBD2. This CDR3 region has 17 residues. After removal of 0 bases from V and 5 bases from J, the junction contained 9 bases not matched to a gene. CDR1 and CDR2 (germline): MNHEY, SVGEGT. Here the CDR3 reads CASSYSTQREDKDTQYF. The CDR3 DNA reads as TGTGCCAGCAGTTACTCTACCCAGCGGGAGGATAAAGATACGCAGTATTTT.

This clonotype showed up just a few times. The V gene is TRBV12-3 or TRBV12-4, the J gene TRBJ2-7; weak D call: TRBD1 (6 bases). The CDR3 is 14 residues long. V shed 3 bases and J shed 4 bases, with 13 bases lying between them. CDR3 loop: CASSFIQGRYEQYF. In DNA form, the CDR3 reads TGTGCCAGCAGTTTCATACAGGGACGGTACGAGCAGTACTTC.

This clonotype was counted many times. The chain combines TRBV27 with TRBJ2-2; TRBD2 agrees at 12 bases. Germline CDR1 and CDR2: MNHEY and SMNVEV (reference sequence). This CDR3 has 17 amino acids. Germline trimming cut 3 bases from V and 5 bases from J; bases unmatched to any gene: 7. The CDR3 sequence is CASSLMTSGSWTGELFF. The CDR3 bases are TGTGCCAGCAGTTTGATGACTAGCGGGAGTTGGACCGGGGAGCTGTTTTTT.

The sample holds many counts of this clonotype. The gene calls are TRBV20-1 and TRBJ2-1; TRBD2 aligns across 10 bases. The CDR3 contains 14 residues. CDR1 is DFQATT, CDR2 SNEGSKA, per germline (reference sequence). The junction had 3 bases not matched to a gene; V was cut back by 1 base and J by 6 bases. Here the CDR3 reads CSARASGGVNEQFF. The CDR3 DNA reads TGCAGTGCTAGAGCTAGCGGGGGCGTCAATGAGCAGTTCTTC.

This clonotype appeared many times. V and J are TRBV20-1 and TRBJ2-1; 9 bases map to TRBD2. Germline values: CDR1 DFQATT, CDR2 SNEGSKA (reference sequence). The V gene end was trimmed by 5 bases and the J gene end by 5 bases; junction bases not matched to a gene: 10. CDR3 size: 15 residues. Here the CDR3 reads CSAPLGLAGNNEQFF. DNA of the CDR3: TGCAGTGCTCCCCTCGGGCTAGCGGGAAACAATGAGCAGTTCTTC.

This clonotype was counted at least ten times. The rearrangement joins TRBV7-8 to TRBJ2-7, with unresolved D. Trimming left V 5 bases short and J 5 bases short, with 10 bases between. The CDR3 totals 12 residues. The germline gives CDR1 SGHVS, CDR2 FQNEAQ. In DNA form, the CDR3 reads TGTGCCAGCAGCCTACGTATCCACGAGCAGTACTTC. This codes for CASSLRIHEQYF.

The V and J genes are TRBV6-9 and TRBJ2-2; the D is unclear. Trimming took off 4 bases at V and 8 bases at J, with 8 bases between the two ends. From germline, CDR1 is MNHGY and CDR2 SVAAGI. This CDR3 spans 12 amino acids. In DNA, the CDR3 is TGTGCCAGCAGTTGCCTGGTGGGGGAGCTGTTTTTT. Its protein is CASSCLVGELFF.